This T cell receptor beta chain was captured in a study of monozygotic twins with inflammatory bowel disease. Germline V gene lookup returns CDR1 SEHNR and CDR2 FQNEAQ (reference sequence). The CDR3 runs 11 residues. TCRdb re-called the 5' RACE reads; every CDR3 protein appears as one record, without DNA. The sample is made up of about 450,000 distinct CDR3 sequences, and the top ten hold about 2.3% of it. Material for sequencing was blood. This TCR derives from a human donor with ulcerative colitis or Crohn's disease, or a healthy co-twin of an affected twin (not recorded which). The genes are TRBV7-9 and TRBJ2-7; TCRdb returns TRBD2, unconfirmable since there is no DNA. The CDR3 region is CASRGLAGGYF.